This TCR beta chain was observed in a study of blood T cell repertoires in COVID-19. Profiling relied on immunoSEQ multiplex PCR, and the TCRdb table lists in-frame clones only, not all of them. The sample gives fewer than 200,000 clones, over 75% of which show up once; around 1.3% is in the top ten. The CDR3 consists of 13 residues. The V end lost 7 bases, the J end lost 2 bases, and 12 bases lay between the germline ends. Germline CDR1 MNHEY, CDR2 SVGAGI. Cohort assignment relied on participant-reported clinical history. Sequencing used PBMCs or T cells enriched from blood (not recorded which). The sequence derives from a human donor with acute COVID-19. The donor label of this sample is uncertain. The chain joins TRBV6-5 to TRBJ2-7; D is perhaps TRBD2 (6 bases). The CDR3 here is CASTQGGTYEQYF. The CDR3 bases are TGTGCCAGCACCCAAGGAGGGACCTACGAGCAGTACTTC.